A single TCR beta chain is shown here with its context. Germline CDR1 is MDHEN and CDR2 is SYDVKM. The CDR3 is made up of 13 amino acids. With V trimmed by 10 bases and J by 4 bases, 9 bases remained unmatched. The sample comes from a study of blood T cell repertoires in COVID-19. Assay: immunoSEQ multiplex PCR; the TCRdb copy retains only in-frame clones and omits some. The table has approximately 150,000 clones, about 85% seen once. Sequenced: PBMCs or T cells enriched from blood (not recorded which). V and J are TRBV28 and TRBJ1-2; 7 nucleotides line up with TRBD1. The receptor comes from a woman aged 40 to 50 with acute COVID-19. Here the CDR3 reads CATVGGAGYGYTF. As DNA, the CDR3 is TGTGCCACCGTAGGGGGCGCCGGCTATGGCTACACCTTC.